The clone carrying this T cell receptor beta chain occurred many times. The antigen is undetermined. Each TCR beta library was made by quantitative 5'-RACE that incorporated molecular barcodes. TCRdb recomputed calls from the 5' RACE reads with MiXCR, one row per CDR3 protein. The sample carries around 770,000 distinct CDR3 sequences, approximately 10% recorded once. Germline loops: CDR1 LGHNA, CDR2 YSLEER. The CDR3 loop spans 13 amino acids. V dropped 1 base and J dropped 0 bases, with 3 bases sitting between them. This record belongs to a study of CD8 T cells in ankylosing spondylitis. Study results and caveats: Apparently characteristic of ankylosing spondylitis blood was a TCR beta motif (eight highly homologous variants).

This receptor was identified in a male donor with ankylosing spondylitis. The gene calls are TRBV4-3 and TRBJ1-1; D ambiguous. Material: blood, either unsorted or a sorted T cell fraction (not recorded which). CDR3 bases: TGCGCCAGCAGCCAAGTACTGAACACTGAAGCTTTCTTT. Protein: CASSQVLNTEAFF.